This T cell receptor beta chain was profiled in a study of shared clonotypes between healthy human individuals. The V gene lost 6 bases and the J gene lost 5 bases, with 17 bases spanning the gap. Germline V gives CDR1 SNHLY, CDR2 FYNNEI. This CDR3 is 15 amino acids long. Repertoires were generated with immunoSEQ multiplex PCR, while TCRdb's copy carries only in-frame clones and drops some. This sample yields under 600,000 clones, of which about three quarters are seen a single time; about an eighth belongs to the top ten. Donors were healthy HIV-negative adults without recently reported acute infections or vaccinations. Genomic DNA from unsorted samples was obtained from 80 million to 100 million PBMCs (per sample).

What was sequenced was PBMCs. The source is a middle-aged woman in good health. Some clones in this sample may be carry-over from other donors' samples. The V gene is TRBV2, the J gene TRBJ1-5; D is undetermined. This chain's CDR3 is CASSRRASGDQPQHF. Here the CDR3 DNA reads TGTGCCAGCAGCCGACGGGCCAGCGGGGATCAGCCCCAGCATTTT.